A selection of T cell receptor beta chains follows, all from one sample in a study of T-cell memory formation after mild COVID-19. TCRdb re-called the 5' RACE reads through MiXCR, storing one row per CDR3 protein. Among 55,000 to 75,000 distinct CDR3 sequences listed, around a quarter were seen once. The sample was PBMCs or a T cell subset sorted from them (not recorded which). These TCRs come from a man in his late teens or twenties who had mild COVID-19 (a few samples of this study predate the infection). Cell type and time point are not known. The CDR3 runs from the conserved cysteine through the conserved F or W. Fields, in order: V gene, D gene, clone size, J gene, CDR3 DNA, CDR3 protein. The D gene is left open where the match is weak. Clone size is not always given. Where it is, it says once, few, many or a class for expanded clones.

>TRBV27|.|few|TRBJ1-2
TGTGCCAGCAGTTCCACGGGAAAGGGGAGCTACACCTTC
CASSSTGKGSYTF
>TRBV7-3|.|.|TRBJ1-1
TGTGCCAGCAGCGCCCCAGGGGAAGGGACTGAAGCTTTCTTT
CASSAPGEGTEAFF
>TRBV6-2/TRBV6-3|.|.|TRBJ2-2
TGTGCCAGCAGTTACCCCCGCAGGGGGGACACCGGGGAGCTGTTTTTT
CASSYPRRGDTGELFF
>TRBV27|.|.|TRBJ2-5
TGTGCCAGCAGTTCCCTTGGGACCCAGTACTTC
CASSSLGTQYF
>TRBV6-6|TRBD1|few|TRBJ2-7
TGTGCCAGCAGTTACGTCGACAGGGGGGCCTACGAGCAGTACTTC
CASSYVDRGAYEQYF
>TRBV6-2/TRBV6-3|TRBD2|.|TRBJ2-1
TGTGCCAGCAGCCAACGGCTTCGCGGGGGGGCCCGCAATGAGCAGTTCTTC
CASSQRLRGGARNEQFF
>TRBV11-2|TRBD2|.|TRBJ2-5
TGTGCCAGCAGCTTAGAACTAGCGCGTCAAGAGACCCAGTACTTC
CASSLELARQETQYF
>TRBV29-1|TRBD2|.|TRBJ2-1
TGCAGCGTTGTGGCTAGCGGGGGTTTCTACAATGAGCAGTTCTTC
CSVVASGGFYNEQFF
>TRBV9|.|few|TRBJ1-2
TGTGCCAGCAGCGTAGCTGGGGGGCTCGGGTATGGCTACACCTTC
CASSVAGGLGYGYTF
>TRBV6-2/TRBV6-3|.|.|TRBJ1-6
TGTGCCAGCACCATTTCCAGGGACTATAATTCACCCCTCCACTTT
CASTISRDYNSPLHF
>TRBV7-9|.|.|TRBJ1-1
TGTGCCAGCAGCACAACAGCGAACACTGAAGCTTTCTTT
CASSTTANTEAFF
>TRBV7-9|.|.|TRBJ2-5
TGTGCCAGCAGCACGGATACAGGACAAGAGACCCAGTACTTC
CASSTDTGQETQYF
>TRBV29-1|TRBD1|few|TRBJ1-2
TGCAGCGCAAGACAGGGCGTCTATGGCTACACCTTC
CSARQGVYGYTF
>TRBV18|.|.|TRBJ2-1
TGTGCCAGCTCACCAGTGGACCGGAGCTCCTACAATGAGCAGTTCTTC
CASSPVDRSSYNEQFF
>TRBV6-2/TRBV6-3|TRBD2|many|TRBJ2-1
TGTGCCAGCAGTTTGACTAGCGGCTCCTACAATGAGCAGTTCTTC
CASSLTSGSYNEQFF
>TRBV7-8|.|few|TRBJ2-3
TGTGCCAGCCACCACCATGAGGGGGGCTCGCCAGATACGCAGTATTTT
CASHHHEGGSPDTQYF
>TRBV12-3/TRBV12-4|.|.|TRBJ1-2
TGTGCCAGCAGTTTTACCGCAACTAACTATGGCTACACCTTC
CASSFTATNYGYTF
>TRBV7-9|.|.|TRBJ2-3
TGTGCCAGCGAAGGAAACACAGATACGCAGTATTTT
CASEGNTDTQYF
>TRBV4-1|.|many|TRBJ2-2
TGCGCCAGCAGCCCGGGACCGGGACCCACCGGGGAGCTGTTTTTT
CASSPGPGPTGELFF
>TRBV6-4|TRBD2|few|TRBJ2-3
TGTGCCAGCAGCCGACTAGCGGGGGGGCCGGATACGCAGTATTTT
CASSRLAGGPDTQYF
>TRBV7-2|TRBD2|many|TRBJ2-3
TGTGCCAGCAGCTTACTAGCGGGGGGCACAGATACGCAGTATTTT
CASSLLAGGTDTQYF
>TRBV25-1|TRBD2|.|TRBJ2-7
TGTGCCAGCAGTGTTCGGGGCTCGGGGGGCTCCTACGAGCAGTACTTC
CASSVRGSGGSYEQYF
>TRBV7-2|TRBD2|.|TRBJ2-3
TGTGCCAGCAGCTTAAACCTAGCGGGGGTCCATGTGACAGATACGCAGTATTTT
CASSLNLAGVHVTDTQYF
>TRBV9|.|.|TRBJ2-3
TGTGCCAGCAGCGTTTTGGGGAGGAGGACAGATACGCAGTATTTT
CASSVLGRRTDTQYF
>TRBV29-1|.|few|TRBJ1-2
TGCAGCGTTGCGGGTCACTATGGCTACACCTTC
CSVAGHYGYTF
>TRBV5-1|TRBD1|.|TRBJ1-1
TGCGCCAGCAGCCCGACAGGGTGGTCGGCTAAAGGGGGAAACACTGAAGCTTTCTTT
CASSPTGWSAKGGNTEAFF
>TRBV4-1|.|.|TRBJ1-1
TGCGCCAGCAGCCCCGGTTGGGGGGCGAAAGCCGCTGAAGCTTTCTTT
CASSPGWGAKAAEAFF
>TRBV7-6|TRBD1|.|TRBJ2-1
TGTGCCAGCAGTTTTCGACAGGGGAACAATGAGCAGTTCTTC
CASSFRQGNNEQFF
>TRBV7-9|.|.|TRBJ2-6
TGTGCCAGCAGCACGACAAACAGGTCTGGGGCCAACGTCCTGACTTTC
CASSTTNRSGANVLTF
>TRBV7-2|.|.|TRBJ2-1
TGTGCCAGCAGCTCGGGACTCTACAATGAGCAGTTCTTC
CASSSGLYNEQFF